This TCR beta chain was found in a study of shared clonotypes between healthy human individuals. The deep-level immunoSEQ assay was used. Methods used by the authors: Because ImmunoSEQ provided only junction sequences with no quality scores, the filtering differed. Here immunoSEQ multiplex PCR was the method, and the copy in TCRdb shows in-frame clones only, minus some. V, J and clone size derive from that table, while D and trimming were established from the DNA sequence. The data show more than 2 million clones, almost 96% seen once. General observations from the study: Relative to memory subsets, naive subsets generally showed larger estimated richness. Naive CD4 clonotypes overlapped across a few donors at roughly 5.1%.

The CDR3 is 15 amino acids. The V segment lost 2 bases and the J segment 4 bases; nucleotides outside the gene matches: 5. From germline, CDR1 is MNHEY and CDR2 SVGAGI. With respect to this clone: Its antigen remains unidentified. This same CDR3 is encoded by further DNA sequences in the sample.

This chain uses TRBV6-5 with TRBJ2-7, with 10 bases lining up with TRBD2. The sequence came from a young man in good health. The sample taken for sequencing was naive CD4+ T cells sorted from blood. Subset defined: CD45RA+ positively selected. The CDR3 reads CASSYGAGGPYEQYF. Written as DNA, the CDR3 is TGTGCCAGCAGTTACGGAGCGGGAGGGCCTTACGAGCAGTACTTC.